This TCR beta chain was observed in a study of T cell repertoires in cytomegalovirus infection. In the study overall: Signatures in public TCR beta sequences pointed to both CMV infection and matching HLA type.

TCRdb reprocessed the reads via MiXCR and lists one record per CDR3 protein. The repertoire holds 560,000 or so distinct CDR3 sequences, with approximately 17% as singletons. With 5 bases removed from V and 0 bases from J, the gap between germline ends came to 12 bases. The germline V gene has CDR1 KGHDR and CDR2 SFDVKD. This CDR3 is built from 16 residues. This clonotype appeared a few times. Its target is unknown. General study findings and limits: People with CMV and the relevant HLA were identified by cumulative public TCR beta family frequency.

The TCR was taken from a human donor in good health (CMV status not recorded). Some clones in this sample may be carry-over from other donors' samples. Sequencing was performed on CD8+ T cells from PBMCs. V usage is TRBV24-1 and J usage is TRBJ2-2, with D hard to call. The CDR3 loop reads CATSGGSGSNTGELFF. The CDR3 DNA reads TGTGCCACCAGTGGAGGTTCAGGATCGAACACCGGGGAGCTGTTTTTT.